Each of the 27 T cell receptor beta chains below was sequenced from the same sample in a study of radiation and T cells in renal cell carcinoma (dated by TCRdb to 2019 to 2021). The method was the immunoSEQ multiplex PCR assay. The table comes from immuneACCESS by way of TCRdb, which keeps in-frame sequences with V and J called. Part of the clones is missing from these tables; in studies checked, under half for an unresolved V gene and the rest for unknown reasons. Within this sample are around 77,000 clones, with approximately 82% of them counted one time only. The ten biggest clones cover about 2.4% of the sample. The meaning of the sample's time point label: blood 4 weeks post-SBRT, at nephrectomy. The sample's treatment or condition label is to be understood as: 15 Gy SBRT to primary tumor, nephrectomy 4 weeks later. The sample in question was blood, obtained from a patient whose treatment included radiotherapy and nephrectomy. The receptors come from a woman aged 55-69 years with renal cell carcinoma.

The gene calls are TRBV7-3 and TRBJ2-1; 12 bases are a match to TRBD2. V shed 5 bases and J 6 bases; nucleotides not matched to a gene: 8. CDR1 is SGHTA, CDR2 FQGTGA, per germline. The CDR3 sequence is 16 residues long. This CDR3 is CASSPRLAGEINEQFF. CDR3 nucleotides: TGTGCCAGCAGCCCGAGACTAGCGGGAGAAATCAATGAGCAGTTCTTC.

The chain recombines TRBV2 with TRBJ1-4; possibly TRBD1 for D (5 bases). This CDR3 comprises 14 residues. Germline V lookup: CDR1 SNHLY, CDR2 FYNNEI. Trimming took 5 bases from V and 7 from J, leaving 14 bases between them. In nucleotides, the CDR3 is TGTGCCAGCAGTCGGGACGGGTGGGGTGAAAAACTGTTTTTT. It translates to CASSRDGWGEKLFF.

This clone showed up just a few times. This chain joins TRBV28 and TRBJ1-1; D is ambiguous. V dropped 2 bases and J dropped 1 base, with 8 bases sitting between them. Germline assignment: CDR1 MDHEN and CDR2 SYDVKM. This CDR3 region has 14 residues. In DNA, the CDR3 is TGTGCCAGCAGTTTACAGGCCGGGAACACTGAAGCTTTCTTT. Translation: CASSLQAGNTEAFF. The full variable domain, rest sourced from reference TRBV28 and TRBJ1-1, is DVKVTQSSRYLVKRTGEKVFLECVQDMDHENMFWYRQDPGLGLRLIYFSYDVKMKEKGDIPEGYSVSREKKERFSLILESASTNQTSMYLCASSLQAGNTEAFFGQGTRLTVV.

Only one count was recorded for this clone. The chain is built from TRBV19 and TRBJ1-5, with 7 nucleotides matching TRBD1. Germline V gene data show CDR1 as LNHDA and CDR2 as SQIVND (reference sequence). This CDR3 has 14 residues. J was trimmed by 4 bases and V by 4 bases; bases with no gene match: 4. CDR3 loop: CASSKDRQNQPQHF. Here the CDR3 DNA reads TGTGCCAGTAGTAAGGACAGGCAAAATCAGCCCCAGCATTTT. Based on the CDR3 plus reference TRBV19 and TRBJ1-5, the full variable domain is DGGITQSPKYLFRKEGQNVTLSCEQNLNHDAMYWYRQDPGQGLRLIYYSQIVNDFQKGDIAEGYSVSREKKESFPLTVTSAQKNPTAFYLCASSKDRQNQPQHFGDGTRLSIL.

This chain links TRBV6-1 with TRBJ2-6, with a weak D call TRBD1 (7 bases). Deletions cut 3 bases from V and 2 bases from J, with 8 bases between. Germline CDR1 reads MNHNS; CDR2 reads SASEGT. This CDR3 has 15 amino acids. DNA for the CDR3: TGTGCCAGCAGTGACAGGGGGGCTGGGGCCAACGTCCTGACTTTC. Translation: CASSDRGAGANVLTF.

This clone showed up just a few times. One end of the junction does not line up with germline, which may come from a read error. The chain is built from TRBV5-4 and TRBJ1-3; 7 bases match TRBD1. This CDR3 has 13 residues. The germline V gene encodes CDR1 SGHNT and CDR2 YYREEE (reference sequence). The CDR3 DNA follows: TGTGCCAGCAGCTTCCAGGGGGGAAACATCATATATTTT. Translated: CASSFQGGNIIYF.

The genes are TRBV6-1 and TRBJ2-5, with D perhaps TRBD1 (6 bases). The CDR3 contains 16 residues. The germline gives CDR1 MNHNS, CDR2 SASEGT. Trimming pared 3 bases from V and 0 bases from J, leaving 14 bases between. The CDR3 bases are TGTGCCAGCAGTGATTACTACGGGACACACCAAGAGACCCAGTACTTC. Translated, it gives CASSDYYGTHQETQYF.

The CDR3 spells CASNENTFGELFF. The CDR3 DNA sequence: TGCGCCAGCAACGAAAATACCTTCGGGGAGCTGTTTTTT. The genes are TRBV10-1 and TRBJ2-2; D gene unclear. V lost 7 bases and J lost 7, with 13 bases in between. This CDR3 region has 13 residues. Germline V lookup: CDR1 WNHNN, CDR2 SYGVQD (reference sequence).

This rearrangement joins TRBV2 to TRBJ1-5, with D unclear. The CDR3 contains 13 residues. V was cut by 3 bases and J by 4 bases, with 7 bases left in between. CDR1 is SNHLY, CDR2 FYNNEI, per germline. The CDR3 DNA reads TGTGCCAGCAGTGACATCAAGAATCAGCCCCAGCATTTT. Translating it yields CASSDIKNQPQHF.

Details on this clone: The sample carries other DNA sequences with the same CDR3. The chain employs TRBV19 and TRBJ1-3; D gene uncertain. Trimming pared 1 base from V and 2 bases from J, leaving 6 bases between. Germline loops: CDR1 LNHDA, CDR2 SQIVND (reference sequence). There are 14 residues in the CDR3. The CDR3 sequence is CASSIGTAGNTIYF. As DNA, the CDR3 is TGTGCCAGTAGTATAGGAACGGCTGGAAACACCATATATTTT. The full variable domain, with the rest looked up from reference TRBV19 and TRBJ1-3, is DGGITQSPKYLFRKEGQNVTLSCEQNLNHDAMYWYRQDPGQGLRLIYYSQIVNDFQKGDIAEGYSVSREKKESFPLTVTSAQKNPTAFYLCASSIGTAGNTIYFGEGSWLTVV.

The rearrangement uses TRBV6-6 and TRBJ2-7; D gene unclear. Germline V gene lookup returns CDR1 MNHNY and CDR2 SVGAGI (reference sequence). The CDR3 is 12 amino acids. V gave up 4 bases and J gave up 4 bases, with 8 bases separating them. The CDR3 DNA reads TGTGCCAGCAGTTTGGGTGTATACGAGCAGTACTTC. It specifies CASSLGVYEQYF.

This clone has just one count. The rearrangement links TRBV28 to TRBJ2-7, with a tentative D call TRBD2 (7 bases). The germline V and J ends were trimmed by 5 bases and 13 bases, with 18 bases remaining between them. The germline gives CDR1 MDHEN, CDR2 SYDVKM. The CDR3 runs to 12 residues. This CDR3 is CASSPEGGRLYF. As DNA, the CDR3 is TGTGCCAGCAGTCCCGAGGGGGGGCGCTTATACTTC. Full variable domain (missing parts from reference TRBV28 and TRBJ2-7): DVKVTQSSRYLVKRTGEKVFLECVQDMDHENMFWYRQDPGLGLRLIYFSYDVKMKEKGDIPEGYSVSREKKERFSLILESASTNQTSMYLCASSPEGGRLYFGPGTRLTVT.

The chain carries TRBV5-5 and TRBJ1-1; 7 bases fit TRBD1. The V segment lost 4 bases and the J segment 4 bases; nucleotides outside the gene matches: 13. The CDR3 contains 16 residues. In germline, CDR1 is SGHKS, CDR2 YYEKEE (reference sequence). The chain's CDR3 is CASSQPPTGFGTEAFF. The CDR3 nucleotides read TGTGCCAGCAGCCAACCCCCGACAGGGTTCGGCACTGAAGCTTTCTTT.

This clone appeared a few times. V is TRBV5-4 and J is TRBJ2-7; TRBD1 agrees at 8 bases. Germline V gives CDR1 SGHNT, CDR2 YYREEE (reference sequence). V trimming: 3 bases; J trimming: 5 bases; junction bases outside the gene matches: 10. The CDR3 runs 15 residues. Here the CDR3 reads CASSSEDRAINEQYF. The CDR3 DNA is TGTGCCAGCAGCTCGGAGGACAGGGCCATCAACGAGCAGTACTTC. The variable domain in full, with the rest retrieved from reference TRBV5-4 and TRBJ2-7, is ETGVTQSPTHLIKTRGQQVTLRCSSQSGHNTVSWYQQALGQGPQFIFQYYREEENGRGNFPPRFSGLQFPNYSSELNVNALELDDSALYLCASSSEDRAINEQYFGPGTRLTVT.

The chain carries TRBV6-5 and TRBJ2-7, with a weak D call TRBD2 (6 bases). The CDR3 consists of 14 residues. Per germline, CDR1 MNHEY and CDR2 SVGAGI. Between the trimmed V and J ends, which lost 4 bases and 5 bases, there was a span of 15 bases. Written as DNA, the CDR3 is TGTGCCAGCAGTTCTCGCGGGGTGGTTGACGAGCAGTACTTC. Translation gives CASSSRGVVDEQYF.

This chain links TRBV19 with TRBJ2-5, with unresolved D. Judging by the DNA end, TRBJ2-7 fits better; the J call may be wrong. Per the germline V gene, CDR1 is LNHDA and CDR2 is SQIVND (reference sequence). The CDR3 has 13 residues. The CDR3 here is CASSMTSSYEQYF. CDR3 nucleotides: TGTGCCAGTAGTATGACCAGCTCCTACGAGCAGTACTTC.

This chain uses TRBV5-8 with TRBJ1-2; 9 nucleotides match TRBD1. The CDR3 covers 18 residues. Germline V CDR1 and CDR2: SGHTS, YDEGEE. V shed 4 bases and J 3 bases; nucleotides not matched to a gene: 16. The CDR3 reads CASSKSRGQGILDYGYTF. The DNA of the CDR3 is TGTGCCAGCAGCAAATCTCGAGGACAGGGGATTTTGGACTATGGCTACACCTTC.

The chain employs TRBV6-5 and TRBJ2-7; 8 bases map to TRBD1. From germline, CDR1 is MNHEY and CDR2 SVGAGI. Trimming at V came to 0 bases and at J to 0 bases, leaving 4 bases not matched to a gene. The length of the CDR3 is 16 residues. CDR3 DNA: TGTGCCAGCAGTTACTCATGGACAGGGAGCTCCTACGAGCAGTACTTC. Encoded protein: CASSYSWTGSSYEQYF.

This clone was seen a single time. The rearrangement links TRBV4-2 to TRBJ2-5, with 7 bases fitting TRBD2. Germline V CDR1 and CDR2: LGHNA, YNFKEQ. J gave up 4 bases and V 0 bases, and 8 bases lay outside the gene matches. The CDR3 extends over 16 amino acids. The CDR3 reads CASSQEWAGERETQYF. As DNA, the CDR3 is TGTGCCAGCAGCCAAGAATGGGCGGGGGAAAGAGAGACCCAGTACTTC.

The V call is TRBV6-5, the J call TRBJ1-3, with D perhaps matching TRBD1 (6 bases). The CDR3 loop spans 16 amino acids. CDR1 and CDR2 (germline): MNHEY, SVGAGI. Trimming took off 0 bases at V and 3 bases at J, with 12 bases between the two ends. CDR3 protein: CASSYSPTGYGNTIYF. Here the CDR3 DNA reads TGTGCCAGCAGTTACTCCCCTACAGGGTATGGAAACACCATATATTTT.

Concerning this clone: Its ends do not fully match the called genes, so a read error is possible. The V and J genes are TRBV7-6 and TRBJ2-2; 8 bases fit TRBD1. Per the germline V gene, CDR1 is SGHVS and CDR2 is FNYEAQ. CDR3 length: 15 residues. As DNA, the CDR3 is TGTGCCAGCAGCGTAGCGGACAGGGAAGCCGGGGAGCTGTTTTTT. Residues: CASSVADREAGELFF.

The table lists this clone with a few counts. The rearrangement joins TRBV7-9 to TRBJ1-1, with D perhaps matching TRBD1 (6 bases). V was shortened by 2 bases and J by 4 bases, with 11 bases between the two germline ends. CDR1 and CDR2 from the germline V gene are SEHNR and FQNEAQ (reference sequence). This CDR3 is built from 14 residues. The CDR3 region is CASSLQGRITEAFF. The CDR3 region has the DNA TGTGCCAGCAGCTTACAGGGGAGAATCACTGAAGCTTTCTTT.

This sequence joins TRBV9 and TRBJ2-5; weak D call: TRBD2 (6 bases). The V gene's germline CDR1 is SGDLS and CDR2 YYNGEE. The CDR3 extends over 13 amino acids. V dropped 0 bases and J dropped 4 bases, with 7 bases sitting between them. In DNA, the CDR3 is TGTGCCAGCAGCGTAGGGCGGGGAGAGACCCAGTACTTC. The encoded protein is CASSVGRGETQYF.

This sequence joins TRBV28 and TRBJ1-6; maybe TRBD1 (6 bases). The CDR3 is 18 amino acids. Germline V gene sequence: CDR1 MDHEN, CDR2 SYDVKM. The V and J ends lost 5 bases and 3 bases respectively, with 20 bases between them. Here the CDR3 reads CASSPHGRGAGYNSPLHF. In nucleotides, the CDR3 is TGTGCCAGCAGTCCACACGGGCGGGGGGCTGGCTATAATTCACCCCTCCACTTT.

This clone was picked up one time. Other DNA variants within this sample encode the same CDR3. The chain combines TRBV6-1 with TRBJ1-2; 8 positions agree with TRBD1. This CDR3 contains 15 residues. Germline V CDR1 and CDR2: MNHNS, SASEGT. V was clipped by 0 bases and J by 4 bases; unmatched bases: 4. The CDR3 region is CASSEAFRGPYGYTF. CDR3 DNA: TGTGCCAGCAGTGAAGCTTTCAGGGGGCCCTATGGCTACACCTTC.

The chain recombines TRBV7-3 with TRBJ2-7; TRBD1 might be the D (5 bases). Looked up from germline, CDR1 is SGHTA and CDR2 is FQGTGA. V was pared by 2 bases and J by 5 bases, with 10 bases between. This CDR3 comprises 13 residues. The CDR3 DNA reads TGTGCCAGCAGCTTATCAGGGATGCACGAGCAGTACTTC. Protein product: CASSLSGMHEQYF.

As DNA, the CDR3 is TGTGCCAGTGGTACGGGTTTAGGTAGCGGGATCGAGCAGTACTTC. Its translation is CASGTGLGSGIEQYF. The J gene is TRBJ2-7, the V gene TRBV6-1, with TRBD2 identical over 8 bases. There are 15 residues in the CDR3. The germline V gene encodes CDR1 MNHNS and CDR2 SASEGT. The trim removed 9 bases at V and 6 bases at J, leaving 16 bases unmatched.